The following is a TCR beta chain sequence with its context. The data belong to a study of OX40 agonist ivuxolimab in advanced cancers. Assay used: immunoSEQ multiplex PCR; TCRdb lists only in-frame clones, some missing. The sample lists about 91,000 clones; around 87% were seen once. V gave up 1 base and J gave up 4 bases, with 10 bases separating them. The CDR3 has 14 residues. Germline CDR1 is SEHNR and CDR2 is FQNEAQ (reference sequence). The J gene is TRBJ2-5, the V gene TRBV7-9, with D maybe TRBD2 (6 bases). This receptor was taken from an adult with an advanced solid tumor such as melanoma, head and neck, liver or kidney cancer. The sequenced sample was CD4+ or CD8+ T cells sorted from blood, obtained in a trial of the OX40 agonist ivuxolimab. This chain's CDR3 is CASSLGLVRETQYF. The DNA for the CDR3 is TGTGCCAGCAGCTTAGGACTAGTCCGAGAGACCCAGTACTTC.